The text below deals with one T cell receptor beta chain. This clonotype was seen more than once but under ten times. What this receptor recognizes is not known. Per-nucleotide qualities are absent, and no much larger clonotype sits a single base away. Reading from cysteine to phenylalanine, the CDR3 counts 11 amino acids. Left in the record is the CDR3 DNA by itself, 33 bases read in frame from the first base. V is clipped by 6 bases and J by 7 bases, and the sequence between their germline boundaries is 12 bases long. The germline V gene supplies CDR1 SQVTM and CDR2 ANQGSEA. The sequencer listed for this sample is Illumina HiSeq 1500. TCRdb's own reprocessing of the public reads used fastp at Q25 and MiXCR and kept productive beta chains. Entries are consolidated by CDR3 protein sequence, retaining the most common genes and DNA. The sample includes hundreds of thousands of distinct CDR3 sequences, with 9.6% observed a single time. The ten most abundant clones make up less than 3% of the sample.

The data were obtained in a study of T cell repertoires in cytomegalovirus infection (dated by TCRdb to between 2019 and 2020). Background on the whole study: Because public TCR beta signatures pointed to carriage of CMV infection together with the matching HLA type, the HLA type of each donor mattered for the analysis.

Overall study outcomes, separate from this receptor: The ex vivo response was dominated by HLA-C-restricted CMV-specific TCR beta clonotypes, which also provided the single most frequent clonotype in two of eight donors. Carriers of CMV infection plus the relevant HLA type were discriminated by the cumulative frequency of public TCR beta family members in the study cohort and in an independent 352-donor cohort.

This sequence was found in a human donor in good health (CMV status not recorded). Some clones in this sample may be carry-over from other donors' samples. Sequenced input: PBMCs. The chain employs TRBV29-1 and TRBJ1-2; the D segment could be TRBD1, given 6 matching bases. The base sequence is TGCAGCGTCAACGACAGGTTTGGCTACACCTTC. The resulting protein is CSVNDRFGYTF.